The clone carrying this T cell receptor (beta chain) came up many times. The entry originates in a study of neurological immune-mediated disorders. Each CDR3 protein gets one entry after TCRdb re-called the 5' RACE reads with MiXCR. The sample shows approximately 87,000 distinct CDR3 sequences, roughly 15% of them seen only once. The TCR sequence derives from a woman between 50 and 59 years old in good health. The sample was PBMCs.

CDR3 DNA sequence: TGCGCCAGCAGCTTCGGAAACACCATATATTTT. This codes for CASSFGNTIYF. J is TRBJ1-3 and V is TRBV5-1; D call uncertain. Trimming left V 2 bases short and J 4 bases short, with 1 base between. Germline assignment: CDR1 SGHRS and CDR2 YFSETQ. This CDR3 has 11 amino acids.